This T cell receptor beta chain was documented in a study of T-cell reconstitution after alpha-beta-depleted transplantation in children. Study-level findings and limits: T cells produced anew were the main source of T-cell counts and diversity one year after transplant. Surviving recipient T cells and thymic progenitors accounted for the high day-60 TCRbeta diversity observed in some patients.

On this clonotype itself: The antigen is not known.

Germline CDR1 SGHRS, CDR2 YFSETQ. This CDR3 has 16 amino acids. Trimming shortened V by 3 bases and J by 6 bases, and 19 bases separated the two germline ends. Construction of the TCRbeta library involved unique molecular identifiers. TCRdb re-analysed the PCR reads in MiXCR, keeping a single row per CDR3 protein. Among about 350,000 distinct CDR3 sequences listed, 15% to 20% were seen once. Specimen: PBMCs, mostly from graft donor cells, collected 360 days after TCRalphabeta/CD19-depleted stem cell transplant. This chain connects TRBV5-1 to TRBJ2-4, with a weak D call TRBD2 (5 bases). The receptor was isolated from a male patient between 2 and 10 years old who had a stem cell transplant for acute lymphoblastic leukemia, so the T cells may come from the graft donor. This CDR3 is CASSSDPVGKGNIQYF. CDR3 sequence (DNA): TGCGCCAGCAGCTCCGACCCCGTCGGGAAGGGAAACATTCAGTACTTC.